The T cell receptor (beta chain) under discussion was sequenced for a study (dated by TCRdb to the late 2010s). For the study in its entirety: Blood, up to 100 ml, was collected from patients, as were about 6 to 13 samples obtained by duodenal biopsy. Cells from most subjects were stained with pooled PE-conjugated tetramers presenting the glia-alpha1a, -alpha2, -omega1 and -omega2 epitopes. Gluten-specific CD4+ T cell receptor repertoires in celiac disease were tracked across blood and gut, across disease stages, and over intervals of weeks to decades. In total, the study looked at blood and gut biopsy samples from 20 to 25 celiac disease patients. Patients with historic T cell material from decades earlier were invited to donate new blood and biopsy samples for long-term comparison.

Library preparation employed 5' RACE. A modified SMART protocol was used to prepare the bulk TCR libraries. On Illumina MiSeq, bulk TCR libraries were sequenced with paired-end 300 bp reads, whereas single-cell libraries were run on paired-end 250 bp MiSeq. For the original study's pipeline: Reads were preprocessed with selected pRESTO steps, and V, D, J genes and CDR3 junctions were assigned with IMGT/HighV-QUEST. A bulk sequence was kept only if the sequence appeared in at least two replicas with cumulative read counts of 10 or more. A sample-corrected Shannon entropy estimator was used to measure repertoire diversity in samples with more than 20 cells. TCRdb trimmed public reads at Q25 via fastp, called clones via MiXCR and kept in-frame beta chains. Every entry covers one CDR3 protein and lists the most common genes and DNA from its rows. None of the V and J calls come from the authors' own analysis; TCRdb made them. Within this sample are approximately 170 distinct CDR3 sequences, with just under 6.5% of them counted one time only. The ten largest account for 37% of the sample.

Compared with the rest of its sample, this clonotype is large (0.1 to 1%). No base qualities exist here, and no much larger clone lies one base off it. Bulk-cell sorting was performed in addition to single-cell sorting when samples contained relatively high numbers of tetramer-positive T cells. HLA-DQ:gluten tetramers were used to isolate gluten-specific T cells, and the rearranged TCR-alpha and TCR-beta genes of those cells were then analyzed by high-throughput sequencing. Every sort was run on a BD Aria II cell sorter, and FlowJo was used to analyze the flow data. CDR3 length: 15 amino acids, cysteine to phenylalanine. Of all the DNA, just the CDR3 is kept, 45 bases in frame from base 1. Via the germline V gene, CDR1 is SGHRS and CDR2 YFSETQ. The junction shows trimming of 4 bases on V and 5 bases on J, and the gene matches do not reach 8 bases of it. What the authors observed across the whole study: Whether the conclusions hold depends on tetramer specificity, and in earlier work about 80% of tetramer-sorted clones proliferated in an antigen-specific way. Among roughly 1,800 TCRs from 17 patients, around a tenth of TCR-alpha, TCR-beta or paired amino acid sequences were found to be public. Clonotypes specific to gluten lasted for decades, and samples collected about 15 to 28 years apart overlapped by as much as 53%. Across patients, about 1% of TCR-beta sequences and approximately 0.2% of paired TCR-alpha/beta clonotypes were shared, and the authors concluded that cross-contamination was not an issue. Even when the same sample was sequenced in two independent runs, clonotype overlap topped out at only about 47% because of sampling limits.

Recombination joined TRBV5-1 with TRBJ2-5, with 10 central nucleotides matching TRBD2. This sample comprised gluten tetramer+ CD4+ T cells from blood or duodenal biopsy (not recorded which); whether cultured is not recorded, obtained while untreated, on a gluten-free diet, or during gluten challenge (not recorded which). The cell subset or site label for this specimen denotes: CD4+ T cells binding HLA-DQ:gluten tetramers. The sequence was collected from a male donor with celiac disease. The CDR3 is CASSPLGTSEETQYF. The sequenced DNA is TGCGCCAGCAGCCCACTCGGGACTAGCGAGGAGACCCAGTACTTC.